This entry lists 30 T cell receptor delta chains sequenced from one sample in a study of gamma delta lymphoproliferative disorders and STAT genes. Sequencing used genomic DNA taken from PBMCs of patients and controls. TCRdb reran clone calling via CATT on the multiplex PCR reads. The data hold 750 to 1,000 delta-chain clones, with approximately 1.5% observed a single time. Sequenced material: blood. These receptor sequences come from a human donor in good health.

Only a few counts were recorded for this clone. A far larger clone lies a single base away; this is likely a read error. Within the sample, other DNA sequences also encode this same CDR3. The chain carries TRDV2 and TRDJ1; no firm D call. From germline, CDR1 is GEAIGNYY and CDR2 EKD. The CDR3 runs 19 residues. The chain's CDR3 is CACDPLRPGTRSYTDKLIF. CDR3 bases: TGTGCCTGTGACCCGCTTCGGCCAGGTACTCGTTCATACACCGATAAACTTATCTTT.

This clone was observed a handful of times. The CDR3: CAFRFQPLKLIF. CDR3 nucleotides: TGTGCCTTTAGGTTCCAGCCACTTAAACTCATCTTT. The V gene is TRDV3, the J gene TRDJ1; D uncertain. V was pared by 0 bases and J by 7 bases, with 12 bases between. This CDR3 is 12 amino acids long. Germline V gene data show CDR1 as TVYSNPD and CDR2 as GDNSRS (reference sequence).

This clone was counted only a few times. A read error is the likely source, as a far larger clone sits one nucleotide away. The sample has other DNA sequences that encode this CDR3 too. J is TRDJ1 and V is TRDV1, with TRDD3 matching over 9 bases. CDR1 TSWWSYY and CDR2 QGS come from the germline V gene. The CDR3 runs to 20 residues. In nucleotides, the CDR3 is TGTGCCCTTGGGTTAACCTGGGCACTGGGGGAAGATAGAGTGACCGATAAACTCATCTTT. Translated, it gives CALGLTWALGEDRVTDKLIF.

This clone was counted only a few times. The TCRdb protein, from a much larger clone, departs from this DNA's translation at residue 17, likely by read error; the protein shown derives from the DNA. V usage is TRDV2 and J usage is TRDJ1; 7 positions match TRDD3. Germline CDR1 reads GEAIGNYY; CDR2 reads EKD. The CDR3 spans 18 residues. The CDR3 DNA sequence: TGTGCCTGTGACACCGTTCCGCTGGGGATATTGGGCACCGATAAACTCACCTTT. It translates to CACDTVPLGILGTDKLTF.

Notes on this clone: This sequence is one base from a far larger clone and is likely a read error. At the DNA level, this CDR3 is encoded by other sequences in the same sample as well. The V call is TRDV2, the J call TRDJ1; D is unclear. There are 19 residues in the CDR3. Trimming removed 0 bases at V and 1 base at J, with 23 bases between. CDR1 is GEAIGNYY, CDR2 EKD, per germline. CDR3 residues: CACDTVGADYGSSTDKLIF. The CDR3 DNA reads TGTGCCTGTGACACCGTTGGTGCCGATTACGGCTCTTCCACCGATAAACTCATCTTT.

This clone was counted a few times. A far larger clone is one nucleotide away, so this likely arose from a read error. This sample also contains other DNA sequences that code for the same CDR3. V is TRDV1 and J is TRDJ1; 8 bases line up with TRDD3. CDR1 is TSWWSYY, CDR2 QGS, per germline. CDR3 length equals 24 residues. Trimming took 6 bases from V and 0 from J; bases not matched to a gene: 33. The CDR3 DNA follows: TGTGCTCTTGGAGAAGGGCCTTCCACCAAATGGGGGATTCGTGGGGGGTCGTACACCGATAAACTCATCTTT. It yields the protein CALGEGPSTKWGIRGGSYTDKLIF.

For this clone: TCRdb attributes to this sequence the protein of a much larger clone, which differs from the DNA translation at residue 15; a read error is likely, and the protein displayed is translated from the DNA. This rearrangement joins TRDV2 to TRDJ1; D unclear. Germline lookup yields CDR1 GEAIGNYY and CDR2 EKD. This CDR3 has 19 amino acids. The CDR3 DNA reads as TGTGCCTGTGACCCGCTTCGGCCAGGTACTCGTTCATACACCGTTAAACTCATCTTT. Protein: CACDPLRPGTRSYTVKLIF.

Note on this clone: The protein recorded in TCRdb matches a much larger clone and deviates from this DNA's translation at residue 5, suggesting a read error; the protein here is obtained by translating the DNA. This sequence joins TRDV2 and TRDJ3; TRDD3 agrees at 8 bases. This CDR3 contains 18 residues. The V gene end was trimmed by 2 bases and the J gene end by 1 base; junction bases not matched to a gene: 6. Germline V gene lookup returns CDR1 GEAIGNYY and CDR2 EKD. The chain's CDR3 is CACDIGGWKSWDTRQMFF. The CDR3 DNA reads TGTGCCTGTGACATTGGGGGATGGAAGTCCTGGGACACCCGACAGATGTTTTTC.

This clone was observed many times. Only one base separates this from a far larger clonotype, so it likely reflects a read error. The chain couples TRDV3 to TRDJ1, with 9 bases aligning to TRDD3. This CDR3 is built from 17 residues. V shed 5 bases and J 3 bases; nucleotides not matched to a gene: 19. Per the germline V gene, CDR1 is TVYSNPD and CDR2 is GDNSRS (reference sequence). The CDR3: CAPFYWGTLSGADKLIF. In nucleotides, the CDR3 is TGTGCCCCCTTCTACTGGGGGACACTTAGTGGGGCCGATAAACTCATCTTT. Complete variable domain (other parts from reference TRDV3 and TRDJ1): CDKVTQSSPDQTVASGSEVVLLCTYDTVYSNPDLFWYRIRPDYSFQFVFYGDNSRSEGADFTQGRFSVKHILTQKAFHLVISPVRTEDSATYYCAPFYWGTLSGADKLIFGKGTRVTVEP.

This clone is medium-sized (0.01 to 0.1%) by share. The TCRdb record carries a much larger clone's protein, which differs from this DNA's translation at residue 7; a read error is the likely cause, and the protein listed here is the DNA translation. The chain links TRDV2 to TRDJ3; weak D call: TRDD3 (5 bases). The CDR3 loop spans 18 amino acids. V was trimmed by 1 base and J by 1 base, leaving 13 bases between them. Germline V CDR1 and CDR2: GEAIGNYY, EKD. In DNA form, the CDR3 reads TGTGCCTGTGACACTGGGGAATGGAAGTCCTGGGACACCCGACAGATGTTTTTC. As protein: CACDTGEWKSWDTRQMFF.

This clone was observed a handful of times. The TCRdb protein, from a much larger clone, departs from this DNA's translation at residues 6 and 10, likely by read error; the protein shown derives from the DNA. This sequence joins TRDV2 and TRDJ1, with D unresolved. V shed 3 bases and J shed 0 bases, with 19 bases lying between them. Germline V lookup: CDR1 GEAIGNYY, CDR2 EKD. The CDR3 has 17 residues. The CDR3 DNA sequence: TGTGCCTGTGACGGTTCTGAGGGAACTTCGTACACCGATAAACTCATCTTT. It is translated as CACDGSEGTSYTDKLIF.

With regard to this clone: TCRdb shows a much larger clone's protein in place of this DNA's translation, and the two differ at residue 17, likely through a read error; the protein shown is translated from the DNA. V gene TRDV1 combines with J gene TRDJ1; 9 bases are a match to TRDD3. Germline V gives CDR1 TSWWSYY, CDR2 QGS. This CDR3 contains 20 residues. The CDR3 here is CALGLTWALGEDRVTDRLIF. The CDR3 DNA reads as TGTGCTCTTGGGTTAACCTGGGCACTGGGGGAAGATAGAGTGACCGATAGACTCATCTTT.

This clone is large by share. The sample has other DNA sequences that encode this CDR3 too. This chain joins TRDV3 and TRDJ1; 7 nucleotides match TRDD3. V lost 2 bases and J lost 0; bases outside the gene matches: 21. This CDR3 has 19 residues. Germline CDR1 TVYSNPD, CDR2 GDNSRS (reference sequence). The CDR3, as DNA: TGTGCCTTTCAGGTTGTTGGGACTGGGGATCAGGAGTACACCGATAAACTCATCTTT. This gives the protein CAFQVVGTGDQEYTDKLIF.

With regard to this clone: For this DNA, TCRdb reports the protein of a much larger clone, which diverges at residue 14, most likely from a read error; the protein presented here is translated directly from the DNA. The V and J genes are TRDV1 and TRDJ1; possibly TRDD1 for D (8 bases). This CDR3 contains 23 residues. The germline CDR1 and CDR2 sequences are TSWWSYY and QGS. The CDR3, as DNA: TGTGCCCTTGGGGAAATAGTCTTCCACCGGAGTACTGGGGTCGTACCGTACACCGATAAACTCATCTTT. It encodes CALGEIVFHRSTGVVPYTDKLIF.

By frequency in the sample, this clone is large (0.1 to 1%). This CDR3 is also generated by other DNA sequences in the sample. The chain carries TRDV1 and TRDJ1; 9 bases line up with TRDD2. There are 21 residues in the CDR3. Trimming removed 4 bases from V and 0 bases from J; junction bases left unmatched: 21. Germline V CDR1 and CDR2: TSWWSYY, QGS. The CDR3 protein is CALGGRPSYPHWGPYTDKLIF. DNA for the CDR3: TGTGCTCTTGGGGGCAGGCCTTCCTACCCTCACTGGGGCCCCTACACCGATAAACTCATCTTT.

This clone occurred a few times. Translating this DNA gives a protein that differs at residue 15 from the TCRdb one, which belongs to a much larger clone; a read error is likely, and the protein shown is this translation. The rearrangement joins TRDV1 to TRDJ1, with 9 bases that match TRDD3. V was pared by 1 base and J by 7 bases, with 19 bases of the junction left unmatched. CDR1 is TSWWSYY and CDR2 is QGS in the germline V gene. This CDR3 region has 19 residues. The CDR3 loop reads CALGEQFLPGDTGAGKLIF. The CDR3 region has the DNA TGTGCTCTTGGGGAACAATTCCTACCGGGGGATACCGGAGCCGGTAAACTCATCTTT.

This clone was counted between two and nine times. A read error likely explains why the TCRdb protein, taken from a much larger clone, differs from this DNA's translation at residue 16; the protein shown is translated from the DNA. The genes are TRDV3 and TRDJ1; 7 nucleotides agree with TRDD3. Germline V lookup: CDR1 TVYSNPD, CDR2 GDNSRS (reference sequence). The CDR3 has 19 residues. As DNA, the CDR3 is TGTGCCTTTCAGGTTGTTGGGACTGGGGATCAGGAGTACACCGATGAACTCATCTTT. It is translated as CAFQVVGTGDQEYTDELIF.

Comments on this clone: The protein given by TCRdb reflects a much larger clone and differs at residue 17 from this DNA's translation, likely from a read error; the protein shown is the DNA's translation. The chain is built from TRDV3 and TRDJ1; 7 positions match TRDD3. This CDR3 has 19 residues. Germline values: CDR1 TVYSNPD, CDR2 GDNSRS (reference sequence). CDR3 region: CAFQVVGTGDQEYTDKFIF. CDR3 bases: TGTGCCTTTCAGGTTGTTGGGACTGGGGATCAGGAGTACACCGATAAATTCATCTTT.

This clone has just a few counts. TCRdb records a much larger clone's protein for this DNA, with a difference at residue 18 that likely arises from a read error; the protein given is the translation of the DNA. The J gene is TRDJ1, the V gene TRDV1; 9 positions match TRDD2. Germline assignment: CDR1 TSWWSYY and CDR2 QGS. Losses at the gene ends were 2 bases for V and 4 bases for J; bases not matched to a gene: 29. CDR3 length: 23 residues. DNA for the CDR3: TGTGCTCTTGGGGAAACGGGCCTTCCTACGTTTATAAGGGGAGGAGATCTCATCGATAAACTCATCTTT. Residues: CALGETGLPTFIRGGDLIDKLIF.

This clone was counted a few times. This DNA translates differently at residue 15 from the TCRdb protein, which is that of a much larger clone; a read error is likely, and the protein shown is the DNA's own translation. The genes are TRDV1 and TRDJ1; D is possibly TRDD1 (5 bases). The germline V gene encodes CDR1 TSWWSYY and CDR2 QGS. V was pared by 2 bases and J by 8 bases, with 39 bases between. CDR3 length: 22 amino acids. CDR3 bases: TGTGCTCTTGGGGAAGAAAACTATACCTGGAGGATTAAGCCCGGTAATAGAGGAAAACTCATCTTT. Translating it yields CALGEENYTWRIKPGNRGKLIF.

About this clone: A far more abundant clone sits one base away, making this likely a read error. The same CDR3 arises from other DNA sequences in this sample as well. The gene calls are TRAV29/DV5 and TRDJ1, with a tentative D call TRDD3 (6 bases). The CDR3 has 19 residues. CDR1 and CDR2 (germline): NSMFDY, ISSIKDK. The V end lost 0 bases, the J end lost 2 bases, and 26 bases lay between the germline ends. CDR3 loop: CAASASLRVGAPGTDKLIF. The CDR3 nucleotides are TGTGCAGCAAGCGCCAGCCTGCGGGTGGGGGCCCCCGGGACCGATAAACTCATCTTT. The whole variable domain, remainder taken from reference TRAV29/DV5 and TRDJ1, is DQQVKQNSPSLSVQEGRISILNCDYTNSMFDYFLWYKKYPAEGPTFLISISSIKDKNEDGRFTVFLNKSAKHLSLHIVPSQPGDSAVYFCAASASLRVGAPGTDKLIFGKGTRVTVEP.

This clone was recorded a few times. A far bigger clonotype differs at one base, so this is likely a read error. This sample includes further DNA sequences coding for the same CDR3. This chain links TRDV1 with TRDJ1, with 9 bases lining up with TRDD3. CDR3 length: 23 residues. Germline V gene sequence: CDR1 TSWWSYY, CDR2 QGS. CDR3 region: CALGRPRSYLHLDGGYYTDKLIF. CDR3 coding DNA: TGTGCTCTTGGGAGACCTAGAAGCTATCTCCACCTGGACGGGGGATACTACACCGATAAGCTCATCTTT.

This chain uses TRDV2 with TRDJ1; D remains ambiguous. The CDR3 is 18 residues long. Trimming shortened V by 0 bases and J by 0 bases, and 19 bases separated the two germline ends. CDR1 is GEAIGNYY and CDR2 is EKD in the germline V gene. CDR3 residues: CACDTVQFSRSYTDKLIF. DNA of the CDR3: TGTGCCTGTGACACCGTCCAGTTTAGCCGGTCTTACACCGATAAACTCATCTTT.

Note on this clone: This DNA's translation differs at residue 15 from TCRdb's protein, which comes from a much larger clone; a read error is likely, and the protein shown is translated from the DNA. The chain is built from TRDV1 and TRDJ1; no reliable D call. The CDR3 totals 18 residues. Germline V gene data show CDR1 as TSWWSYY and CDR2 as QGS. The CDR3 loop is CALGEGSPAALYTDRLIF. The DNA of the CDR3 is TGTGCTCTTGGGGAAGGGTCACCTGCCGCGTTGTACACCGATAGACTCATCTTT.

In this sample, this clone turned up a few times. This probably arose from a read error, given a far larger clone one base away. The sample holds other DNA sequences that translate to the same CDR3. This chain joins TRDV2 and TRDJ3, with 8 bases matching TRDD3. V shed 1 base, J shed 4 bases, and the junction held 8 bases outside the gene matches. The CDR3 length is 18 residues. CDR1 and CDR2 (germline): GEAIGNYY, EKD. In DNA form, the CDR3 reads TGTGCCTGTGACACTGGGGGATGGAAGTCATGGGACACCCGACAGATGTTTTTC. Its translation: CACDTGGWKSWDTRQMFF.

Remarks on this clone: A far larger clone is one base from this, pointing to a likely read error. Other DNA sequences of this sample code for an identical CDR3. The chain recombines TRDV1 with TRDJ1; 7 nucleotides align to TRDD3. The J segment lost 0 bases and the V segment lost 3 bases, leaving 10 bases of the junction unmatched. The CDR3 covers 17 residues. The germline V gene has CDR1 TSWWSYY and CDR2 QGS. Written as DNA, the CDR3 is TGTGCTCTTGGGGACCGGGCCGAGACTGGGGACACCGATAAACTCATCTTT. Encoded protein: CALGDRAETGDTDKLIF.

To note about this clone: The mismatch at residue 9 between this DNA's translation and the TCRdb protein of a much larger clone likely reflects a read error; the protein shown is translated from the DNA. V and J are TRDV3 and TRDJ1; 9 nucleotides agree with TRDD3. The CDR3 length is 14 residues. Germline V gives CDR1 TVYSNPD, CDR2 GDNSRS (reference sequence). After removal of 1 base from V and 4 bases from J, the junction contained 7 bases not matched to a gene. CDR3 loop: CAFNPTGGLDKLIF. In DNA, the CDR3 is TGTGCCTTTAACCCTACTGGGGGACTCGATAAACTCATCTTT.

Notes on this clone: A read error is likely here: a far larger clone is one base away. Other DNA sequences in this sample translate to the same CDR3. The CDR3 bases are TGTGCTTGTGACACCGTTGGTGCGGATTACGGCTCTTCCACCGATAAACTCATCTTT. Amino acids: CACDTVGADYGSSTDKLIF. The chain links TRDV2 to TRDJ1; no definite D call. CDR1 is GEAIGNYY, CDR2 EKD, per germline. The CDR3 consists of 19 residues.

Comment on this clone: This DNA's translation and the protein TCRdb lists, from a much larger clone, do not match at residue 13, likely due to a read error; the protein shown is translated from the DNA. The chain carries TRDV2 and TRDJ1, with D unclear. The CDR3 totals 19 residues. Per germline, CDR1 GEAIGNYY and CDR2 EKD. Trimming took 0 bases from V and 1 from J, leaving 23 bases between them. The CDR3, as DNA: TGTGCCTGTGACACCGTTGGTGCGGATTACGGCTCTTTCACCGATAAACTCATCTTT. This gives the protein CACDTVGADYGSFTDKLIF.

As concerns this clone: A far larger clone differs by one base, so this is likely a read error. This specimen includes other DNA sequences encoding the same CDR3. For the CDR3, the DNA is TGTGCATGTGACACTGGGGGATGGAAGTCCTGGGACACCCGACAGATGTTTTTC. Encoded protein: CACDTGGWKSWDTRQMFF. The rearrangement joins TRDV2 to TRDJ3; 10 nucleotides line up with TRDD3. CDR1 and CDR2 (germline): GEAIGNYY, EKD. The CDR3 covers 18 residues.